The source of this TCR beta chain is a study of tumor-infiltrating lymphocytes in localized non-small cell lung cancer. Study results and caveats: Available tissue quantity limited TCR sequencing to a patient subset. Different pieces of the same tissue went to different assays, confounding technical variation with intratumor heterogeneity.

In its sample, this clone was seen a few times. Antigen specificity is unknown. Other nucleotide sequences from this sample produce the same CDR3. The CDR3 extends over 14 amino acids. CDR1 is SGHRS and CDR2 is YFSETQ in the germline V gene. V was clipped by 1 base and J by 2 bases, with 6 bases between them. Produced via immunoSEQ multiplex PCR; TCRdb's table is partial and in-frame only. The repertoire has approximately 10,000 clones, 60% of them found once; the top ten carry 11%. The sequence was obtained from a human donor with non-small cell lung cancer. The V and J genes are TRBV5-1 and TRBJ2-2, with D uncertain. Sequenced material: uninvolved lung tissue not adjacent to the tumor. As DNA, the CDR3 is TGCGCCAGCAGCTTGCTCAGTAACACCGGGGAGCTGTTTTTT. Translating it yields CASSLLSNTGELFF.